This TCR beta chain appears in the sequencing data of a study of memory CD8 T cells in hepatitis C reinfection. CDR1 and CDR2 from the germline V gene are SEHNR and FQNEAQ (reference sequence). The CDR3 is made up of 15 amino acids. The V and J ends lost 5 bases and 3 bases, in that order; junction bases with no gene match: 4. As to time point: pre-reinfection, 55 to 20 weeks before reinfection detection. TCR sequencing was done directly ex vivo on sorted cells, without expansion in vitro. Total naive CD8 T cells were sorted as viable CD3+ CD8+ CD45RO- cells from two donors. The table came from immunoSEQ multiplex PCR; TCRdb's copy has only in-frame clones and leaves some out. The table records tens of thousands of clones, over 85% of them present only once.

Sequencing was performed on naive CD8+ T cells sorted from blood. This chain joins TRBV7-9 and TRBJ2-3; TRBD2 agrees at 11 bases. The TCR was taken from a young man with hepatitis C virus infection. The CDR3 sequence is CASSPSGGFTDTQYF. CDR3 sequence (DNA): TGTGCCAGCAGCCCTAGCGGGGGGTTTACAGATACGCAGTATTTT.